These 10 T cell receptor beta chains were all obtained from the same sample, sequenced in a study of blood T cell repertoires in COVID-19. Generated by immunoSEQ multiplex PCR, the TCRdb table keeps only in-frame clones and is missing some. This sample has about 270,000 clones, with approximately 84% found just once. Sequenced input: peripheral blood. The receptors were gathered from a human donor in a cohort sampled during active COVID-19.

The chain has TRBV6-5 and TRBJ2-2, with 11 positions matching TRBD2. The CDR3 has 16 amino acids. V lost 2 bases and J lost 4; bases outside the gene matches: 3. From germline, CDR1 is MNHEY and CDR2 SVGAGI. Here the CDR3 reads CASSYIAGGLTGELFF. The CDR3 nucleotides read TGTGCCAGCAGTTACATAGCGGGAGGGCTCACCGGGGAGCTGTTTTTT.

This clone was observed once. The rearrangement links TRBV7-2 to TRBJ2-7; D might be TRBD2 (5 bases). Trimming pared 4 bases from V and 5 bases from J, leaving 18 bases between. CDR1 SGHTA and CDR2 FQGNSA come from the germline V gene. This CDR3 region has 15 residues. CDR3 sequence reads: CASSSPGAAGDEQYF. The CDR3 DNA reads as TGTGCCAGCAGCTCCCCGGGCGCTGCCGGGGACGAGCAGTACTTC.

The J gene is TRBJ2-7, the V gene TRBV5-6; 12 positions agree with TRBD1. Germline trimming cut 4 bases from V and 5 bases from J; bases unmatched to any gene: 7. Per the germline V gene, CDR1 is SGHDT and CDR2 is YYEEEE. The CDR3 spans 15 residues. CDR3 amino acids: CASSLPGQGAHEQYF. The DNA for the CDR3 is TGTGCCAGCAGCCTCCCGGGACAGGGGGCCCACGAGCAGTACTTC.

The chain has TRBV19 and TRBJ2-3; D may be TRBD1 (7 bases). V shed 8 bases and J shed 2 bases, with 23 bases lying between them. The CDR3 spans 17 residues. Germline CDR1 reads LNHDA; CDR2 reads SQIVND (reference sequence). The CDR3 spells CASRRGQLAGTTDTQYF. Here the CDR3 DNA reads TGTGCCAGTCGAAGGGGACAGTTGGCGGGAACCACAGATACGCAGTATTTT.

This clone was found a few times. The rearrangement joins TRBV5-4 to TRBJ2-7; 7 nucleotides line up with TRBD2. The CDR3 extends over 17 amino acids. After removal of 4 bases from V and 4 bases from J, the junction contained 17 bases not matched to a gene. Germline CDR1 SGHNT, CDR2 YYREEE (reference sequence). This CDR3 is CASSPERRRGREYEQYF. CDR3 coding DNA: TGTGCCAGCAGCCCCGAACGTCGGCGGGGGAGAGAATACGAGCAGTACTTC.

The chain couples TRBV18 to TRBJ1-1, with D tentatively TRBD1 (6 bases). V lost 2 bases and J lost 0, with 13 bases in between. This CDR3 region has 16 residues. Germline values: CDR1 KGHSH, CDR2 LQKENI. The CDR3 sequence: CASSPTGGQMNTEAFF. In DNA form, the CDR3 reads TGTGCCAGCTCACCAACGGGGGGCCAGATGAACACTGAAGCTTTCTTT.

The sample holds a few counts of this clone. CDR3 DNA: TGCGCCAGCGGGGAAACCGGGACAGACGGCTACACCTTC. Encoded protein: CASGETGTDGYTF. The V and J genes are TRBV5-1 and TRBJ1-2; 7 nucleotides align to TRBD1. V lost 7 bases to trimming and J lost 8 bases; unmatched junction nucleotides: 11. Germline loops: CDR1 SGHRS, CDR2 YFSETQ. This CDR3 has 13 residues.

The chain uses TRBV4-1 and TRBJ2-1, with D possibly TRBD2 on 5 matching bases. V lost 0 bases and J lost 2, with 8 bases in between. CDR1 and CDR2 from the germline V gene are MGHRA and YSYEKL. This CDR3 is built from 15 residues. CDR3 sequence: CASSQDGVTYNEQFF. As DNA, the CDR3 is TGCGCCAGCAGCCAAGACGGGGTTACCTACAATGAGCAGTTCTTC.

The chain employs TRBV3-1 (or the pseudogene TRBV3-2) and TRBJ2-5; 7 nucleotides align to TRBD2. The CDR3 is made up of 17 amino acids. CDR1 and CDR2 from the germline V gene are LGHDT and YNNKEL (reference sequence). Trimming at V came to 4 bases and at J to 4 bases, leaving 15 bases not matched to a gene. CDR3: CASSRGVSAGARETQYF. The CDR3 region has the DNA TGTGCCAGCAGCCGAGGGGTGTCGGCGGGAGCCCGAGAGACCCAGTACTTC.

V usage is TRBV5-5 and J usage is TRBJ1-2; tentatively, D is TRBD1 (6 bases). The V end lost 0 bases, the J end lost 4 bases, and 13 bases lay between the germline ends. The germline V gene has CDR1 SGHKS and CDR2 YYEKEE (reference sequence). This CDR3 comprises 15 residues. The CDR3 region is CASSLGLDSAYGYTF. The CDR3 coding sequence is TGTGCCAGCAGCTTGGGACTGGACAGTGCCTATGGCTACACCTTC.